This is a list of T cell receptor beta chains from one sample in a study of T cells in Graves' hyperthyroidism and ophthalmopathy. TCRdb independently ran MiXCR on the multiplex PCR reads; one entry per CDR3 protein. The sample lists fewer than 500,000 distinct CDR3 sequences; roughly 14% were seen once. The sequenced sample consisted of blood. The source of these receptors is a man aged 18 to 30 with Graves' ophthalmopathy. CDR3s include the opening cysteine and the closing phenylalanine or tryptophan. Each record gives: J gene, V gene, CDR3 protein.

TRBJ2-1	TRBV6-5	CASSYSRGGGYNEQFF
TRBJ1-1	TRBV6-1	CASSVRGQGLGEAFF
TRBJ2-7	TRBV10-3	CAISERGQSYEQYF
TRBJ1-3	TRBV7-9	CASRAGTGLKPGNTIYF
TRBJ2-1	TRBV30	CAWSGASTEQFF
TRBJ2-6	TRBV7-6	CASSFLSSGANVLTF
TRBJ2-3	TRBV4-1	CASSLTGTSGTDTQYF
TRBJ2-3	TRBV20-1	CSAPKLAADTQYF
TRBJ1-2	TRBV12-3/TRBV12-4	CASSLGHNSGYTF
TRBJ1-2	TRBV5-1	CASSFGQYYGYTF
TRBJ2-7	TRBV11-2	CASSLVGDEQYF
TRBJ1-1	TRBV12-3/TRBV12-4	CASSLGGPAEAFF
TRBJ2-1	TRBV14	CASSHGQLYNEQFF
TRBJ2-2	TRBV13	CASSSSGGDTGELFF
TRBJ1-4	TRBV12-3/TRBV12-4	CASSFGLEKLFF
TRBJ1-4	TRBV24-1	CATSRQGATGNEKLFF
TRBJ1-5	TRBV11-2	CASSRDRGSLGQPQHF
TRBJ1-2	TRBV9	CASSIGIQDGGYTF
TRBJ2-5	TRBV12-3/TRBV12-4	CASSFAGGRQTQYF
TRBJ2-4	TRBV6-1	CARTSGREIAKNIQYF
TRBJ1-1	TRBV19	CASGQGLYSNTEAFF
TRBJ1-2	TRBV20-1	CSASIVGRYGYTF
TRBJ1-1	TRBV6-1	CASSVSSENTEAFF
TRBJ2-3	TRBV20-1	CSALRQGRTDTQYF
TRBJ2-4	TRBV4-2	CASSQDPGAKNIQYF
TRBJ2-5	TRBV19	CASSGRGSVETQYF
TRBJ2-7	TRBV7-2	CASSLWTGGSYEQYF
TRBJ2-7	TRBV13	CASSSSFGEQYF
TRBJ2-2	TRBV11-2	CASSQGGGWVTGELFF
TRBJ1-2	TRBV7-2	CASSLGQGVLDGYTF
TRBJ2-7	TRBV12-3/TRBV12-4	CASSPGRFAAYEQYF
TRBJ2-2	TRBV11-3	CASSLGPTSGGNTGELFF
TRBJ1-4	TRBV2	CASSLRGTNEKLFF
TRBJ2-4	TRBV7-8	CASSSGLAEKPKYKNIQYF
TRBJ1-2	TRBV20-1	CSVYPLGLGGYTF
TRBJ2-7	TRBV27	CASSLTSVAYEQHF
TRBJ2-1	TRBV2	CASSDGGNEQFF
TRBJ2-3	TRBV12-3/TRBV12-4	CASSFRIAGGRVTDTQYF
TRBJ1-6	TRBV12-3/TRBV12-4	CASSPRDFQAYNSPLHF
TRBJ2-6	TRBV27	CASSYRPNRSGANVLTF
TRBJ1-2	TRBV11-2	CASSLNQGQGVNGYTF
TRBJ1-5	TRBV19	CASTEPGTGSGNQPQHF
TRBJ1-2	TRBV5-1	CASSLAGGGSYGYTF
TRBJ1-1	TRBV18	CASSPQLTGDTEAFF
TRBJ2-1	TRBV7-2	CASSPGGSNEQFF
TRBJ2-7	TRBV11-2	CASSTTAFSYEQYF
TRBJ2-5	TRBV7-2	CASSAQVRETQYF
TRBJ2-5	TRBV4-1	CASSPGDRLFIETQYF
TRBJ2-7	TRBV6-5	CASSYSWEGYEQYF
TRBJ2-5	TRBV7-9	CASSLSGTMEETQYF
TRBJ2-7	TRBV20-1	CSARDVAGLWNEQYF